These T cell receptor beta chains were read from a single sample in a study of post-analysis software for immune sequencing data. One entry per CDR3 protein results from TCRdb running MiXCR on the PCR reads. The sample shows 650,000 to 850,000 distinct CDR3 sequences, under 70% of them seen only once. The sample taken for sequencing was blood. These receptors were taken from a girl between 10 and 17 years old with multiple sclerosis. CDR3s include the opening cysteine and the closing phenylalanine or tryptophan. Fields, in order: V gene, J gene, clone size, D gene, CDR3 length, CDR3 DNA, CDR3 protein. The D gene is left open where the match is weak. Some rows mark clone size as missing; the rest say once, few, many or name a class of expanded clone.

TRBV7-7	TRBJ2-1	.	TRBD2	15	TGTGCTAGCAGCTTAACTAGCGGGGTCCACAATGAGCAGTTCTTC	CASSLTSGVHNEQFF
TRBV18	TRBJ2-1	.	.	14	TGTGCCAGCTCAGAGAACCGGGCGGTCAATGAGCAGTTCTTC	CASSENRAVNEQFF
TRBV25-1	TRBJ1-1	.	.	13	TGTGCCAGCAGTGAACCGGTCAGGGCTGAAGCTTTCTTT	CASSEPVRAEAFF
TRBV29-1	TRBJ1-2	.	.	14	TGCAGCGTTATACCCGGGGAGGAAAACTATGGCTACACCTTC	CSVIPGEENYGYTF
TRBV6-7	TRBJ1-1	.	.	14	TGCGCCAGCAGAAAGGCTTGGACGGGCACTGAAGCTTTCTTT	CASRKAWTGTEAFF
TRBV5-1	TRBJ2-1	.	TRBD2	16	TGCGCCAGCAGCCGGCGACTAGCGGGAGGTAGCAATGAGCAGTTCTTC	CASSRRLAGGSNEQFF
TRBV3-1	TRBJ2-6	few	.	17	TGTGCCAGCAGCCAAGGACTAGGGAGCTCTGGGGCCAACGTCCTGACTTTC	CASSQGLGSSGANVLTF
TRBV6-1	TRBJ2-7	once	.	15	TGTGCCAGCAGTATAGGGGGGGTGGTCTCCTACGAGCAGTACTTC	CASSIGGVVSYEQYF
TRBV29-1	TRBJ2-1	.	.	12	TGCAGCGCCAAATGGGCATACAATGAGCAGTTCTTC	CSAKWAYNEQFF
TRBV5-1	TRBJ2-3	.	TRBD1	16	TGCGCCAGCAGTCCCGGGCCCGACAGGGTAGGAGATACGCAGTATTTT	CASSPGPDRVGDTQYF
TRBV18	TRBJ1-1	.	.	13	TGTGCCAGCTCACCATCGACCAGAGAGGAAGCTTTCTTT	CASSPSTREEAFF
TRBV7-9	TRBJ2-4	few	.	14	TGTGCCAGCAGCTTAGCGGACCTACAAAACATTCAGTACTTC	CASSLADLQNIQYF
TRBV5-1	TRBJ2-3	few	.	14	TGCGCCAGCAGGGCCGCGGGGCACACAGATACGCAGTATTTT	CASRAAGHTDTQYF
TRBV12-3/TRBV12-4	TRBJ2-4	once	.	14	TGTGCCAGCAGTTTAGTGGGTACAAAAAACATTCAGTACTTC	CASSLVGTKNIQYF
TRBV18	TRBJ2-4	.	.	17	TGTGCCAGCTCACCGAGGGCTGGGTGGGGGAACGAAAACATTCAGTACTTC	CASSPRAGWGNENIQYF
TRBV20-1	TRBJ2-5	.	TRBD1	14	TGCAGTGCTTTCGACAGGGTCCGCCAAGAGACCCAGTACTTC	CSAFDRVRQETQYF
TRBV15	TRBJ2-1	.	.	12	TGTGCCACCAGCAGAGATAGGCGTGAGCAGTTCTTC	CATSRDRREQFF
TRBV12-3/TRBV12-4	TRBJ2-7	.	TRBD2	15	TGTGCCAGCAGGGTTACTAGCGGGGGTACCTACGAGCAGTACTTC	CASRVTSGGTYEQYF
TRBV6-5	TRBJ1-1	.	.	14	TGTGCCAGCAGTTACTCGACGGGGCATACTGAAGCTTTCTTT	CASSYSTGHTEAFF
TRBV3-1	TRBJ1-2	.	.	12	TGTGCCAGCAGCCCTCGAGGGCGAGGCTACACCTTC	CASSPRGRGYTF
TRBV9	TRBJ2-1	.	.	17	TGTGCCAGCAGCGTAGGGGTCTCCGTCAGGTCCTACAATGAGCAGTTCTTC	CASSVGVSVRSYNEQFF
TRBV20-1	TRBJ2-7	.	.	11	TGCAGTGCTAGAGGGCCGAGGGAGCAGTACTTC	CSARGPREQYF
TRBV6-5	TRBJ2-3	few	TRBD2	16	TGTGCCAGCAGTTACACACTAGCGGGAGGGCCACATACGCAGTATTTT	CASSYTLAGGPHTQYF
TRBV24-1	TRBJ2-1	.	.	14	TGTGCCACCAGTGACCCGGACCCGACCGGAGAGCAGTTCTTC	CATSDPDPTGEQFF
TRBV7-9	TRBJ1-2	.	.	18	TGTGCCAGCAGCTTAGTGGTAACGGCCGCTCTAGATAACTATGGCTACACCTTC	CASSLVVTAALDNYGYTF
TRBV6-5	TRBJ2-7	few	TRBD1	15	TGTGCCAGCAGGTCGGCCGGGACAGGACCCTACGAGCAGTACTTC	CASRSAGTGPYEQYF
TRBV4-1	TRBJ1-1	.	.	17	TGCGCCAGCAGCCAAGGAGGTACAGGAAGAGACCCGACTGGAGCTTTCTTT	CASSQGGTGRDPTGAFF
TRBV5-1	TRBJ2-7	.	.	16	TGCGCCAGCAGCTTGGGATGGCTCCCGCTATACAATGAGCAGTACTTC	CASSLGWLPLYNEQYF
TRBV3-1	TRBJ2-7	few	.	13	TGTGCCAGCAGCCAATCAACTTCGTACGAGCAGTACTTC	CASSQSTSYEQYF
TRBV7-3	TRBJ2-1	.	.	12	TGTGCCAGCAGCCCCGCTTTGGGTGAGCAGTTCTTC	CASSPALGEQFF
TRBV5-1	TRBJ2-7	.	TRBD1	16	TGCGCCAGCAGCTTGGAGGCGGGGGACAGGGGTGGCGAGCAGTACTTC	CASSLEAGDRGGEQYF
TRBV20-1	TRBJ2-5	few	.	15	TGCAGTGCTAGAGACAGCTACACCGGCAGAGAGACCCAGTACTTC	CSARDSYTGRETQYF
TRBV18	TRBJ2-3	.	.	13	TGTGCCAGCTCACCACCACTGGGAGATACGCAGTATTTT	CASSPPLGDTQYF
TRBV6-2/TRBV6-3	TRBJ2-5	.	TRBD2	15	TGTGCCAGCACCGACGGACTAGCGGGACGGGAGACCCAGTACTTC	CASTDGLAGRETQYF
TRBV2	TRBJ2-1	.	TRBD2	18	TGTACCAGCAGTCCTACCCACGCTAGCGGGAACTACTACAATGAGCAGTTCTTC	CTSSPTHASGNYYNEQFF
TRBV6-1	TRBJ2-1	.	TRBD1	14	TGTGCCAGCAGGCCCGGACAGGGAAGAGGTGAGCAGTTCTTC	CASRPGQGRGEQFF
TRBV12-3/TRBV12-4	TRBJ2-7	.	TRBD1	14	TGTGCCAGCAGTTTACGGGGGACAGGCTACGAGCAGTACTTC	CASSLRGTGYEQYF
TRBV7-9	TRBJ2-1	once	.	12	TGTGCCAGCAGCCTCGGACAGCCTGAGCAGTTCTTC	CASSLGQPEQFF
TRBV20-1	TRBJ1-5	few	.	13	TGCAGTGCTAGTGTGGGGGGGGATCAGCCCCAGCATTTT	CSASVGGDQPQHF
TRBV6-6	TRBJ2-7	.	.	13	TGTGCCTGCAGTCGAACAGGGTTGGGCGAGCAGTACTTC	CACSRTGLGEQYF
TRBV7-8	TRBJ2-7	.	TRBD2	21	TGTGCCAGCAGCCCTCAGGGACTAGCGGGGGGGCATACTGATTCGGTGTACGAGCAGTACTTC	CASSPQGLAGGHTDSVYEQYF
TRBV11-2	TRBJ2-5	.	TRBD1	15	TGTGCCAGCAGCAGCAGGACAGGGTACCAAGAGACCCAGTACTTC	CASSSRTGYQETQYF
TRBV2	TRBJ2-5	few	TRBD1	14	TGTGCCAGCAGCCAGACAGGGTCCGTGGAGACCCAGTACTTC	CASSQTGSVETQYF
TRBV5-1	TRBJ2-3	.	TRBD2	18	TGCGCCAGCAGCTTTTTGCTAGCGGGAGGGCCCGGCACAGATACGCAGTATTTT	CASSFLLAGGPGTDTQYF
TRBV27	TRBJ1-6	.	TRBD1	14	TGTGCCAGCAGCTCGCAGGGGGCCAATTCACCCCTCCACTTT	CASSSQGANSPLHF
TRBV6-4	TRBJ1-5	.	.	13	TGTGCCAGCAGCGCGGACCAGGGGCAGCCCCAGCATTTT	CASSADQGQPQHF
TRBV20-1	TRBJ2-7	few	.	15	TGCAGTGCCCCCATCTGGGGGGCCCCCACCTACGAGCAGTACTTC	CSAPIWGAPTYEQYF
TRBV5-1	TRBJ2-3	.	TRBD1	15	TGCGCCAGCCGACAGGGGGGCCTTAGCACAGATACGCAGTATTTT	CASRQGGLSTDTQYF
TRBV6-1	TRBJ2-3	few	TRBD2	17	TGTGCCAGCAGTGAAGTAGTTCGTGCGGGAGCAACAGATACGCAGTATTTT	CASSEVVRAGATDTQYF
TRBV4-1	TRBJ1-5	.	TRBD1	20	TGCGCCTGCAGCCTATATCCACCGGGACAGGGACAATTGGGCAATCAGCCCCAGCATTTT	CACSLYPPGQGQLGNQPQHF
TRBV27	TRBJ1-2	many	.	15	TGTGCCAGCAGCTTTGATCGGGCCCCACGAGATGGCTACACCTTC	CASSFDRAPRDGYTF
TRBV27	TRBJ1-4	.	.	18	TGTGCCAGCAGTTTCTTCCTGGACCCAGGTGCAACTAATGAAAAACTGTTTTTT	CASSFFLDPGATNEKLFF
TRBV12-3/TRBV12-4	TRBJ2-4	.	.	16	TGTGCCAGCAGTTTGCGCCCTATTTACAACTTGGACATTCAGTACTTC	CASSLRPIYNLDIQYF
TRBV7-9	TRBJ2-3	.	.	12	TGTGCCAGCAGCTCCGGGGCTAGCTCTGTGTATTTT	CASSSGASSVYF
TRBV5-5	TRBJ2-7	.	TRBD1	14	TGTGCCAGCAGCCCAGAACGGGACAGTGACGAGCAGTACTTC	CASSPERDSDEQYF
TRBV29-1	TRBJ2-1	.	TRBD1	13	TGCAGCGCTGGGACAGGGGGCTGGAATGAGCAGTTCTTC	CSAGTGGWNEQFF
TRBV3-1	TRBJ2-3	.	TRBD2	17	TGTGCCAGCAGCCAAGATCTGGCTAGCGGTCGCACAGATACGCAGTATTTT	CASSQDLASGRTDTQYF
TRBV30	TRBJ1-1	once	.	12	TGTGCCTCCCTTGGGTTAAGGACTGAAGCTTTCTTT	CASLGLRTEAFF
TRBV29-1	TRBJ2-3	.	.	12	TGCAGCGGAGTTCCGGGACCCCGTACGCAGTATTTT	CSGVPGPRTQYF
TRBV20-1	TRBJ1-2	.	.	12	TGCAGTGCTTCTACAAACAGGGCTGGCTACACCTTC	CSASTNRAGYTF